The clone carrying this TCR beta chain was observed a handful of times. The CDR3 length is 12 residues. Between the trimmed V and J ends, which lost 3 bases and 5 bases, there was a span of 7 bases. Looked up from germline, CDR1 is KGHSH and CDR2 is LQKENI. This record belongs to a study of response to subunit inactivated influenza vaccine. TCRdb processed the RT-PCR reads anew with MiXCR; each CDR3 protein has one entry. The sample holds more than 600,000 distinct CDR3 sequences, 15% to 20% seen once. The sample in question was PBMCs from blood, obtained about 5 days after vaccination. The receptor's source is a man in his fifties or sixties who received an inactivated influenza vaccine. The chain links TRBV18 to TRBJ2-5; D ambiguous. CDR3 loop: CASSPVRETQYF. The CDR3, as DNA: TGTGCCAGCTCACCGGTCCGGGAGACCCAGTACTTC.